The clone carrying this T cell receptor (beta chain) was observed a handful of times. Under the authors' procedure: Reference gene primers were amplified, and this amplification served to estimate nucleated cell counts. Produced via immunoSEQ multiplex PCR; TCRdb's table is partial and in-frame only. D and trimming come from the DNA, and the V and J calls and clone size come from that table. The sample holds 150,000 or so clones; about 79% are singletons and the top ten take 25% to 35%. This sample is drawn from a study of blood T cell repertoires in COVID-19. Study background: PBMCs, B-cell-depleted T cells, or T cells provided the cDNA or gDNA that made up the material.

Germline V gives CDR1 SEHNR, CDR2 FQNEAQ (reference sequence). V shed 6 bases and J 5 bases; nucleotides not matched to a gene: 5. This CDR3 spans 14 amino acids. Sequenced material: peripheral blood. The J gene is TRBJ1-5, the V gene TRBV7-9, with 9 bases matching TRBD1. This receptor was obtained from a woman aged 60-75 years with acute or convalescent COVID-19. The CDR3 reads CASSAGTGHQPQHF. The CDR3 nucleotides are TGTGCCAGCAGTGCCGGGACAGGGCATCAGCCCCAGCATTTT.